This is a list of T cell receptor beta chains from one sample in a study of cytomegalovirus exposure and HLA in healthy donors. Generated by immunoSEQ multiplex PCR, the TCRdb table keeps only in-frame clones and is missing some. The sample consists of 150,000 to 250,000 clones, approximately 85% of them appearing once. The sample was PBMCs. These receptors were taken from a woman between 50 and 59 years old in good health and CMV-seronegative. The CDR3 runs from the conserved cysteine through the conserved F or W.

V	J	CDR3
TRBV28	TRBJ2-4	CASSFPSAGGQNIQYF
TRBV5-1	TRBJ1-2	CASSLTAVSSGYTF
TRBV30	TRBJ1-1	CAWRQENTEAFF
TRBV19	TRBJ1-2	CASSASVGLGYGYTF
TRBV28	TRBJ2-5	CASSFRGLAAQGRETQYF
TRBV11-2	TRBJ1-2	CASSPYGQGAHGYTF
TRBV5-1	TRBJ2-5	CASSLDSRQTQYF
TRBV19	TRBJ2-7	CASSLGTSGRYEQYF
TRBV7-9	TRBJ1-2	CSSRGGAGAQGYTF
TRBV5-4	TRBJ1-1	CASRAGVDVTEAFF
TRBV28	TRBJ1-5	CASSFLGSYSNQPQHF
TRBV7-2	TRBJ2-1	CASSPTVGQASSYNEQFF
TRBV7-9	TRBJ2-7	CASSLSTGGYEQYF
TRBV5-8	TRBJ2-7	CASSLRLAGRHEQYF
TRBV6-5	TRBJ1-1	CASSYRNMNTEAFF
TRBV28	TRBJ1-2	CASSTTRTGGGNTF
TRBV28	TRBJ2-3	CASSFQGGTDTQYF
TRBV7-9	TRBJ2-1	CASSFYGSEQFF
TRBV7-9	TRBJ1-5	CASSFGQVNQPQHF
TRBV6-5	TRBJ1-5	CATRVGGHSNQPQHF
TRBV5-1	TRBJ2-1	CASSRLDDEQFF
TRBV6-1	TRBJ2-1	CASSYDRSSYNEQFF
TRBV5-5	TRBJ2-7	CASSSTGFEQYF
TRBV18	TRBJ1-4	CASSLLRGTWNEKLFF
TRBV4-1	TRBJ1-1	CASSPKQGAPTEAFF
TRBV6-5	TRBJ1-2	CASTRTGGRYGYTF
TRBV6-1	TRBJ1-2	CASNLGTGTRYGYTF
TRBV9	TRBJ2-2	CASSVAPMGGSGELFF
TRBV4-2	TRBJ2-7	CASSQMAGTGARGSSYEQYF
TRBV30	TRBJ2-1	CAWSGLGEQFF
TRBV28	TRBJ2-2	CASSLGGENTGELFF
TRBV5-4	TRBJ2-1	CASSFFSGSGNEQFF
TRBV7-3	TRBJ2-2	CASSSPGSTGELFF
TRBV7-9	TRBJ1-1	CASSSWGGLMNTEAFF
TRBV28	TRBJ1-2	CASSSTGSYGYTF
TRBV5-6	TRBJ2-1	CASSSWVRDEQFF
TRBV7-9	TRBJ2-4	CASSLSAGGNIQYF
TRBV5-6	TRBJ2-5	CASSLLGEETQYF
TRBV6-5	TRBJ2-7	CASSLDRVSYEQYF
TRBV7-2	TRBJ1-1	CASSRDRVTEAFF
TRBV6-1	TRBJ1-5	CASSEWTGYSNQPQHF
TRBV9	TRBJ2-1	CASSGGLAGYNEQFF
TRBV19	TRBJ1-5	CASSWNSLAGPQHF
TRBV5-1	TRBJ2-1	CASSPTSGSSYNEQFF
TRBV9	TRBJ2-1	CASTSHGLADNEQFF
TRBV2	TRBJ2-6	CASTAGFVGGANVLTF
TRBV19	TRBJ2-2	CASSPRGLAFTTGELFF
TRBV5-8	TRBJ2-5	CASSSRSPQETQYF
TRBV29-1	TRBJ2-1	CSVEDGRISYNEQFF
TRBV6-5	TRBJ2-7	CASSYSGTGDYEQYF
TRBV5-1	TRBJ2-7	CASSSGGLVDEQYF
TRBV25-1	TRBJ2-7	CASSGHLYEQYF
TRBV15	TRBJ2-2	CATSPGGEKPLPTGELFF
TRBV5-6	TRBJ2-1	CASGDGRKALVDEQFF
TRBV11-3	TRBJ1-1	CASSLGVDRGMNTEAFF
TRBV2	TRBJ2-1	CASRRLAGGNYNEQFF
TRBV6-1	TRBJ1-3	CASSENMGGSGNTIYF